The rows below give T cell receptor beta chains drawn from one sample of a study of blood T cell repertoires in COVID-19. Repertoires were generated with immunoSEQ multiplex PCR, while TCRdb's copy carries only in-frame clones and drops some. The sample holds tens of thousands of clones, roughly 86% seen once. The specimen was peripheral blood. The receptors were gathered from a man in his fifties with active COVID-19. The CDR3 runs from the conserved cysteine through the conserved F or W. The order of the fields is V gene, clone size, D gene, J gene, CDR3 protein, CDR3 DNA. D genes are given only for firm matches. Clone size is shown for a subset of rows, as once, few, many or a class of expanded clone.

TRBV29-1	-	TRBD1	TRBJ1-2	CSVVSDRAYGYTF	TGCAGCGTTGTATCAGACAGGGCCTATGGCTACACCTTC
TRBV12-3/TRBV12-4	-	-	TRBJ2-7	CASSLSVSYEQYF	TGTGCCAGCAGTTTGTCCGTTTCCTACGAGCAGTACTTC
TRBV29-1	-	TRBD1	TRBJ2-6	CSVAQGALGGANVLTF	TGCAGCGTCGCACAGGGGGCCCTGGGTGGGGCCAACGTCCTGACTTTC
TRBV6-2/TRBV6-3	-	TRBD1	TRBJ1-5	CASSYPSDRRIRSNQPQHF	TGTGCCAGCAGTTACCCCTCGGACAGGAGGATCAGGAGCAATCAGCCCCAGCATTTT
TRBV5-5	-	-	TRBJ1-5	CASSLDRVQPQHF	TGTGCCAGCAGCTTGGACAGGGTTCAGCCCCAGCATTTT
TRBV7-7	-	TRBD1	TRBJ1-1	CASSPGQGNTEAFF	TGTGCTAGCAGCCCAGGACAGGGGAACACTGAAGCTTTCTTT
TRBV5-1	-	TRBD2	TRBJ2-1	CASTLGAGEACNEQFF	TGCGCCAGCACCCTAGGGGCGGGAGAGGCCTGCAATGAGCAGTTCTTC
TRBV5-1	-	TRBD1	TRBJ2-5	CASSGGQEQETQYF	TGCGCCAGCAGCGGCGGACAGGAGCAAGAGACCCAGTACTTC
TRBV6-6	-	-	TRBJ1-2	CASSYTTGEGYTF	TGTGCCAGCAGTTACACGACAGGAGAGGGCTACACCTTC
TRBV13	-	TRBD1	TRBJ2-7	CASSLTRTGARYEQYF	TGTGCCAGCAGCTTAACCCGGACAGGGGCTAGATACGAGCAGTACTTC
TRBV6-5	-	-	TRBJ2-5	CASRARGETQYF	TGTGCCAGTCGGGCGCGGGGAGAGACCCAGTACTTC
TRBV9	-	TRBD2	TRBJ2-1	CASSVGAGGPNEQFF	TGTGCCAGCAGCGTAGGGGCGGGAGGGCCAAATGAGCAGTTCTTC
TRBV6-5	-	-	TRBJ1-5	CASSQGTHQPQHF	TGTGCCAGCAGTCAGGGGACCCATCAGCCCCAGCATTTT
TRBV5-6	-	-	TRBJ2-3	CASSLSFRQGGTDTQYF	TGTGCCAGCAGCTTAAGTTTTCGGCAGGGTGGGACAGATACGCAGTATTTT
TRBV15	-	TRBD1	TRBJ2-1	CATSSEGQSEQFF	TGTGCCACCAGCAGTGAGGGACAGTCTGAGCAGTTCTTC
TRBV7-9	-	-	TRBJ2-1	CASSLDRDGNEQFF	TGTGCCAGCAGCTTAGACAGGGATGGCAATGAGCAGTTCTTC
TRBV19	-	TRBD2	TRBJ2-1	CASSMRLAGSSSYNEQFF	TGTGCCAGTAGTATGAGACTAGCGGGATCTTCGTCCTACAATGAGCAGTTCTTC
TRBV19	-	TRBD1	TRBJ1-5	CASNKGQVNQPQHF	TGTGCCAGTAACAAGGGACAGGTCAATCAGCCCCAGCATTTT
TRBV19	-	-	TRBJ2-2	CASSPISRSGGSPGELFF	TGTGCCAGTAGTCCAATTTCACGGTCGGGGGGCAGCCCCGGGGAGCTGTTTTTT
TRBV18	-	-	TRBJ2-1	CASSPPRTLNSYNEQFF	TGTGCCAGCTCACCACCCCGGACTCTCAACTCCTACAATGAGCAGTTCTTC
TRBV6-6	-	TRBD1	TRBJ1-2	CASSSSDRDGGYTF	TGTGCCAGCAGTTCCTCGGACAGGGACGGGGGCTACACCTTC
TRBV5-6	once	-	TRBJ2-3	CASSFPTGLGDTQYF	TGTGCCAGCAGCTTTCCGACAGGCCTTGGAGATACGCAGTATTTT
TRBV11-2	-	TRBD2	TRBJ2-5	CASSSPRGAGGPGETQYF	TGTGCCAGCAGCTCGCCCCGGGGGGCGGGGGGGCCAGGGGAGACCCAGTACTTC
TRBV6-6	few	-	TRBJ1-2	CASSPPGYGYTF	TGTGCCAGCAGTCCCCCAGGTTATGGCTACACCTTC
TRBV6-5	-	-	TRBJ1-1	CASSYGGWDTEAFF	TGTGCCAGCAGTTACGGGGGCTGGGACACTGAAGCTTTCTTT
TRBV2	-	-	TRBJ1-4	CASNEAREKLFF	TGTGCCAGCAACGAGGCGAGAGAAAAACTGTTTTTT
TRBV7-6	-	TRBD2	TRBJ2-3	CASSLVFEGGKNTQYF	TGTGCCAGCAGCTTAGTTTTTGAGGGAGGGAAGAATACGCAGTATTTT
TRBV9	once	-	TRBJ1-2	CASSAGDRGLGYGYTF	TGTGCCAGCAGCGCAGGAGATCGGGGTCTTGGCTATGGCTACACCTTC
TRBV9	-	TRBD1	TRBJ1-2	CASSPGQVTYEGGYTF	TGTGCCAGCAGCCCCGGACAGGTGACCTACGAGGGGGGCTACACCTTC
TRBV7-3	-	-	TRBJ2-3	CASSGSRGFTDTQYF	TGTGCCAGCAGCGGGTCTCGGGGGTTCACAGATACGCAGTATTTT